This T cell receptor (beta chain) originates from a study of quantifying T cell responses using KT2 cells. Study details: cDNA was made from DNase-treated RNA using alpha and beta constant primers. The second PCR was a qPCR stopped at a predetermined fluorescence threshold.

Each cDNA got a UMI-containing oligo ligated at its 3' end. An equimolar mix of RC1.1 and RC1.2 primed the beta chain across TRBC1 and TRBC2. Separate processing of TCR alpha and beta chains began at the second PCR. A single record per CDR3 protein comes from TCRdb applying MiXCR to the UMI-ligation and nested PCR reads. Of 31,000 or so distinct CDR3 sequences listed, about 9.4% are singletons. The CDR3 totals 15 residues. The V gene lost 0 bases and the J gene lost 3 bases, with 8 bases spanning the gap. Germline values: CDR1 KGHSH, CDR2 LQKENI. The table lists this clonotype with many counts. Unfractionated PBMC were spiked with known numbers of KT2 clone cells.

The sequence derives from a human donor. V gene TRBV18 combines with J gene TRBJ1-4; weak D call: TRBD1 (5 bases). Sequences were obtained from PBMCs spiked with cells of the T cell clone KT2. The CDR3 region has the DNA TGTGCCAGCTCACCACCGTCACAGGCTAATGAAAAACTGTTTTTT. Translating it yields CASSPPSQANEKLFF.